This TCR beta chain was recovered during a study of beta chain features in type 1 diabetes. Study summary: Sorted cells examined across all samples numbered 100 million to 140 million. Study-level results: Here, the possible influence of HLA type (on TCRB rearrangement) remained unresolved. Among patients with Type 1 diabetes, TCRB CDR3s were moderately but significantly shorter in every one of the four CD4+ subsets. Patients' naive, central memory and Treg TCRB repertoires seemed closer to one another than those of healthy donors.

Expressed TCRB transcripts were sequenced after all isolated RNA was converted to cDNA. Repertoires were generated with immunoSEQ multiplex PCR, while TCRdb's copy carries only in-frame clones and drops some. The sample comprises some 110,000 clones, roughly 15% of which are singletons, and approximately 2.2% rests with the top ten. Stem cell-like memory, regulatory, central memory and naive CD4+ cells were sorted via CD45RO/CCR7/CD25/CD127/CD95/CD27. This clone was seen only a few times. Its antigen is not identified. The source is a man aged 25 to 45 with type 1 diabetes. Specimen: central memory CD4+ T cells from blood.

CDR3 loop: CASSRGSFLNYGYTF. The CDR3 nucleotides read TGTGCCAGCAGCCGAGGATCATTCTTGAACTATGGCTACACCTTC. The J gene is TRBJ1-2, the V gene TRBV5-6; D ambiguous. The V end was cut by 4 bases, the J end by 2 bases, with 15 bases between. The CDR3 is made up of 15 amino acids. Germline V gives CDR1 SGHDT, CDR2 YYEEEE.